This entry describes one TCR beta chain. The data are from a study of T cells in localized non-small cell lung cancer. Measured with immunoSEQ multiplex PCR; TCRdb has only the in-frame clones, and not every one. The sample lists tens of thousands of clones; just over 85% were seen once. The ends were cut back, 2 bases at V and 0 bases at J, with 14 bases in the middle. There are 16 residues in the CDR3. The germline CDR1 and CDR2 sequences are SGHVS and FQNEAQ. This clonotype was sampled from a woman aged 40-70 years with stage I lung adenocarcinoma. The source material was peripheral blood, sampled before any cancer treatment. The chain couples TRBV7-8 to TRBJ2-7; D might be TRBD1 or TRBD2, each matching 5 bases. CDR3 residues: CASSLTGQASSYEQYF. CDR3 in DNA: TGTGCCAGCAGCTTAACGGGGCAGGCTAGCTCCTACGAGCAGTACTTC.